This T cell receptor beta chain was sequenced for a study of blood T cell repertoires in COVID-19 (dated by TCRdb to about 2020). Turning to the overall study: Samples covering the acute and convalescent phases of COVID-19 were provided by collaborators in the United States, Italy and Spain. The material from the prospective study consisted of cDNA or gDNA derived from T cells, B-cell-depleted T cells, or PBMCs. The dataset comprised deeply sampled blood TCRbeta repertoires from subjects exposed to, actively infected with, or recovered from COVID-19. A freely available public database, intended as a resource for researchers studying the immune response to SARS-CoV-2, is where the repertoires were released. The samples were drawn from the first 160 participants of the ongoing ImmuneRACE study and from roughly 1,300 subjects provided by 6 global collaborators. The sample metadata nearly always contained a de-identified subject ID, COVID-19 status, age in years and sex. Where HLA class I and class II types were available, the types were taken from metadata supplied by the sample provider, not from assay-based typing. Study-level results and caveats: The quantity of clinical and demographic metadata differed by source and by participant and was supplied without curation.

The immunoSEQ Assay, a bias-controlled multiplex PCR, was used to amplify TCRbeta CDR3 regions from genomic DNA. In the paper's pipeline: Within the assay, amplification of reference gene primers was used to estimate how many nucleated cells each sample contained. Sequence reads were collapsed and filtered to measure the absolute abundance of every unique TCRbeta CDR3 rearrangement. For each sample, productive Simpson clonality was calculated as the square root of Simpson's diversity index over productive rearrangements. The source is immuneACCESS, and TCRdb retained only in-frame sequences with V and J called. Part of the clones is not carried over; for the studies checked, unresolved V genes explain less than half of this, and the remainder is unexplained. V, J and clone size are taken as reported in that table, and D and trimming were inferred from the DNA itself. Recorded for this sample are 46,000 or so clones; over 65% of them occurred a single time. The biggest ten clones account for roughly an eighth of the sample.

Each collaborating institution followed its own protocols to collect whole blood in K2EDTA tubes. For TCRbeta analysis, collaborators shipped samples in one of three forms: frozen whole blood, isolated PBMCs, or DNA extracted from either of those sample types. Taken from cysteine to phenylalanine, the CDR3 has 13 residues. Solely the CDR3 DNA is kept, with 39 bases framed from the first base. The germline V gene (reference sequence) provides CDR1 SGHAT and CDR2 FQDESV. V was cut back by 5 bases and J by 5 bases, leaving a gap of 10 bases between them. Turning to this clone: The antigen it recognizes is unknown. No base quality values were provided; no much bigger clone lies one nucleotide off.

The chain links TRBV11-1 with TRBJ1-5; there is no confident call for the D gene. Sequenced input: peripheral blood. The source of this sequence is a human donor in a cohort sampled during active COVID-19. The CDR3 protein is CASSLDRDQPQHF. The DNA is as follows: TGTGCCAGCAGCCTCGACCGGGATCAGCCCCAGCATTTT.